The next 3 T cell receptor beta chains were all read from a single sample in a study of blood T cell repertoires in COVID-19. This table comes from immunoSEQ multiplex PCR, and its TCRdb copy is limited to in-frame clones, with some not included. This repertoire shows about 170,000 clones, about 80% found once; its top ten account for around 19%. Sequencing was done on a sample of PBMCs or T cells enriched from blood (not recorded which). The receptors stem from a woman in her 70s in a cohort exposed to, infected with or recovered from COVID-19 (not recorded which).

In its sample, this clone was seen a few times. V usage is TRBV28 and J usage is TRBJ2-5; possible D gene TRBD1, 5 bases. This CDR3 contains 16 residues. CDR1 is MDHEN and CDR2 is SYDVKM in the germline V gene. V gave up 4 bases and J gave up 2 bases, with 17 bases separating them. CDR3 bases: TGTGCCAGCAGTTCCCCCCAGGCAGGGCTACAAGAGACCCAGTACTTC. It translates to CASSSPQAGLQETQYF.

Worth noting for this clone: This sequence may be a read error, since a much larger clone differs from it by one base. The chain couples TRBV12-3 or TRBV12-4 to TRBJ2-2; D ambiguous. The CDR3 is 13 amino acids. V lost 4 bases to trimming and J lost 0 bases, with 3 bases between them. The CDR3: CASSSTNTGELFF. The CDR3 DNA follows: TGTGCCAGCAGTTCCACGAACACCGGGGAGCTGTTTTTT.

The chain recombines TRBV3-1 (or the pseudogene TRBV3-2) with TRBJ2-5; D perhaps matches TRBD2 (6 bases). The CDR3 is 14 residues long. Trimming took 1 base from V and 7 from J, leaving 13 bases between them. Germline lookup yields CDR1 LGHDT and CDR2 YNNKEL (reference sequence). The CDR3 bases are TGTGCCAGCAGCCAAGGCGGTTACGGGGGGACCCAGTACTTC. Translating gives CASSQGGYGGTQYF.